The source of this TCR beta chain is a study of CD8+ T cells in alopecia areata. As for the study in general: Graft recipients were approximately 7-10-week-old female C3H/HeJ mice, and donor skin originated from 6-12-month-old C3H/HeJ mice with spontaneous alopecia.

Following RNA extraction, reverse transcription yielded cDNA that acted as the sequencing template. Assay: immunoSEQ multiplex PCR; the TCRdb copy retains only in-frame clones and omits some. The sample holds around 110,000 clones, and no clone turns up only once. For this clone: No antigen is known for it. Any gene name here is a mouse gene name. The read ends 4 residues shy of where the CDR3 ends; the end is completed using the germline J gene.

Germline CDR1 reads FNHDT; CDR2 reads SITEND (reference sequence). Between the trimmed V and J ends, which lost 5 bases and 2 bases, there was a span of 10 bases. The CDR3 length is 13 residues. Whole-study findings and limits: Scalp samples also yield sequences of resident alphabeta T cells from normal skin. Sharing of TCRs across patients appeared less clear than in mice, possibly for HLA-related reasons. Greater clonality was observed in lesional scalp samples, especially alopecia totalis/universalis, versus normal scalp.

Material for sequencing was lesional skin. The chain carries TRBV19 and TRBJ1-2; D is perhaps TRBD1 (5 bases). This TCR was sampled from a C3H/HeJ mouse with alopecia areata. The mice in this strain carry MHC haplotype H2-k. CDR3 DNA (partial): TGTGCCAGCAGCCTTCAGGGCAACTCC. This encodes CASSLQGNS. The entire CDR3 protein reads CASSLQGNSDYTF.